One T cell receptor beta chain is described in this entry. This clonotype has only one observation. Its specific antigen is unknown. No base-level quality is on record; no much larger clone is a single base apart. A single read constitutes weak evidence. These data originate in a study of T-cell reconstitution after alpha-beta-depleted transplantation in children (TCRdb year 2016). Regarding the complete study: T-cell immune reconstitution after TCRalphabeta/CD19-depleted allogeneic hematopoietic cell transplantation in children was quantitatively tracked in the study by means of TCR repertoire profiling.

The germline V gene (reference sequence) supplies CDR1 LGHDT and CDR2 YNNKEL. Deletion took 8 bases off V and 3 bases off J, with a span of 19 bases between the germline ends. The CDR3 measures 15 amino acids from cysteine to phenylalanine. CDR3 DNA is the only sequence kept; it has 45 bases, read in frame from the first base. Library construction relied on PCR. These reads were obtained on an Illumina HiSeq 2500. To normalize quantification of the TCRbeta repertoire, the TCR libraries were built with molecular barcoding that relied on unique molecular identifiers. The public reads were reprocessed in TCRdb via fastp at Q25 and MiXCR, keeping in-frame beta chains. All rows with the same CDR3 protein become a single entry with the most common DNA and genes. The sample table contains some 490,000 distinct CDR3 sequences; only one count was recorded for approximately 12% of them. Around 5.6% of the sample is held by the ten biggest clonotypes.

The source of this sequence is a human donor who donated a stem cell graft to a child with combined immunodeficiency. The chain employs TRBV3-1 and TRBJ1-2, with a weak D call of TRBD1 (5 bases match). The sequencing used PBMCs from the stem cell graft donor, collected from the stem cell graft. The CDR3 is CASCRDVRDYYGYTF. The DNA sequence is given as TGTGCCAGCTGCCGAGACGTCAGGGATTACTATGGCTACACCTTC.